These T cell receptor beta chains were read from a single sample in a study of cytomegalovirus exposure and HLA in healthy donors. Sequenced by immunoSEQ multiplex PCR; TCRdb stores in-frame clones only, minus some. Altogether about 210,000 clones are present, 82% being singletons, with the ten largest covering 6%. Sequencing used PBMCs. The receptors were gathered from a man in his forties in good health and CMV-seropositive. The CDR3 runs from the conserved cysteine through the conserved F or W. The D gene is left open where the match is weak. Part of the rows lack a size; the others show once, few, many or a class for expanded clones.

j_gene: TRBJ1-1; len: 13; abundance: few; v_gene: TRBV6-1; d_gene: NA; CDR3nt: TGTGCCAGCAGTGACGAGGCCTATACTGAAGCTTTCTTT; CDR3aa: CASSDEAYTEAFF
j_gene: TRBJ2-5; len: 16; abundance: NA; v_gene: TRBV7-9; d_gene: TRBD2; CDR3nt: TGTGCCAGCAGCTTCGGGACTACCCCTTCCCAAGAGACCCAGTACTTC; CDR3aa: CASSFGTTPSQETQYF
j_gene: TRBJ1-2; len: 14; abundance: NA; v_gene: TRBV15; d_gene: NA; CDR3nt: TGTGCCACCAGCAGAGATCGACGGATTAGCGGCTACACCTTC; CDR3aa: CATSRDRRISGYTF
j_gene: TRBJ1-1; len: 15; abundance: NA; v_gene: TRBV5-6; d_gene: NA; CDR3nt: TGTGCCAGCAGCTTGGTGGGGCTTGGGTACACTGAAGCTTTCTTT; CDR3aa: CASSLVGLGYTEAFF
j_gene: TRBJ1-2; len: 13; abundance: NA; v_gene: TRBV29-1; d_gene: TRBD1; CDR3nt: TGCAGCGTTGTTCTCAGGGGGGTAGGGGGCTACACCTTC; CDR3aa: CSVVLRGVGGYTF
j_gene: TRBJ1-2; len: 14; abundance: NA; v_gene: TRBV7-9; d_gene: NA; CDR3nt: TGTGCCAGCAGCTGGGAACGGGGTAACTATGGCTACACCTTC; CDR3aa: CASSWERGNYGYTF
j_gene: TRBJ2-7; len: 13; abundance: NA; v_gene: TRBV6-5; d_gene: NA; CDR3nt: TGTGCCAGCAGTCACCCTGACATGAACGAGCAGTACTTC; CDR3aa: CASSHPDMNEQYF
j_gene: TRBJ1-2; len: 16; abundance: NA; v_gene: TRBV6-1; d_gene: NA; CDR3nt: TGTGCCAGCAGTGAAGCGCTCTCAGGGTCTAACTATGGCTACACCTTC; CDR3aa: CASSEALSGSNYGYTF
j_gene: TRBJ1-1; len: 15; abundance: NA; v_gene: TRBV6-5; d_gene: TRBD1; CDR3nt: TGTGCCAGCAGTACAAAGACAGGGGGTCGCACTGAAGCTTTCTTT; CDR3aa: CASSTKTGGRTEAFF
j_gene: TRBJ2-3; len: 16; abundance: NA; v_gene: TRBV27; d_gene: NA; CDR3nt: TGTGCCAGCAGAGAGGGCGCAGCAGCTAGCACAGATACGCAGTATTTT; CDR3aa: CASREGAAASTDTQYF
j_gene: TRBJ2-1; len: 15; abundance: NA; v_gene: TRBV5-1; d_gene: TRBD2; CDR3nt: TGCGCCAGCAGCTTGGACGGGGGGGACTACAATGAGCAGTTCTTC; CDR3aa: CASSLDGGDYNEQFF
j_gene: TRBJ2-1; len: 15; abundance: NA; v_gene: TRBV6-5; d_gene: NA; CDR3nt: TGTGCCAGCAGTCGGGACTCGGGGACCTACAATGAGCAGTTCTTC; CDR3aa: CASSRDSGTYNEQFF
j_gene: TRBJ2-2; len: 18; abundance: once; v_gene: TRBV27; d_gene: TRBD2; CDR3nt: TGTGCCAGCAGTTCCCTCCAAGCGGGAGCCGTGAACACCGGGGAGCTGTTTTTT; CDR3aa: CASSSLQAGAVNTGELFF
j_gene: TRBJ2-2; len: 14; abundance: NA; v_gene: TRBV7-3; d_gene: NA; CDR3nt: TGTGCCAGCAGCCCCCTAGGGAACACCGGGGAGCTGTTTTTT; CDR3aa: CASSPLGNTGELFF
j_gene: TRBJ2-7; len: 16; abundance: NA; v_gene: TRBV5-4; d_gene: NA; CDR3nt: TGTGCCAGCAGCTTGGGGAGCGGGTTAAGCTCCTACGAGCAGTACTTC; CDR3aa: CASSLGSGLSSYEQYF
j_gene: TRBJ1-1; len: 13; abundance: NA; v_gene: TRBV7-2; d_gene: NA; CDR3nt: TGTGCCAGCAGCTTGAGGCGGAACACTGAAGCTTTCTTT; CDR3aa: CASSLRRNTEAFF
j_gene: TRBJ2-7; len: 14; abundance: NA; v_gene: TRBV4-1; d_gene: TRBD1; CDR3nt: TGCGCCAGCAGCCTAGGACAGGGATCCTACGAGCAGTACTTC; CDR3aa: CASSLGQGSYEQYF
j_gene: TRBJ2-2; len: 18; abundance: few; v_gene: TRBV21-1; d_gene: NA; CDR3nt: TGTGCCAGCAGTCTACTTACAGGGGGCGTCGAGAACACCGGGGAGCTGTTTTTT; CDR3aa: CASSLLTGGVENTGELFF
j_gene: TRBJ2-4; len: 12; abundance: few; v_gene: TRBV30; d_gene: NA; CDR3nt: TGTGCCTGGAGTAGAGACTGGGACATTCAGTACTTC; CDR3aa: CAWSRDWDIQYF
j_gene: TRBJ2-5; len: 15; abundance: NA; v_gene: TRBV11-1; d_gene: NA; CDR3nt: TGTGCCAGCAGCCCAGGGGCGCCGTACCAAGAGACCCAGTACTTC; CDR3aa: CASSPGAPYQETQYF
j_gene: TRBJ1-1; len: 12; abundance: NA; v_gene: TRBV6-1; d_gene: NA; CDR3nt: TGTGCCAGCAGTGAAGGGCGGCCTGAAGCTTTCTTT; CDR3aa: CASSEGRPEAFF
j_gene: TRBJ2-1; len: 13; abundance: NA; v_gene: TRBV25-1; d_gene: NA; CDR3nt: TGTGCCAGCAGTGCGGACATCTACAATGAGCAGTTCTTC; CDR3aa: CASSADIYNEQFF
j_gene: TRBJ1-4; len: 15; abundance: NA; v_gene: TRBV5-1; d_gene: NA; CDR3nt: TGCGCCAGCAGCTTGGATCTTTCAGGGGACGAAAAACTGTTTTTT; CDR3aa: CASSLDLSGDEKLFF
j_gene: TRBJ2-5; len: 16; abundance: NA; v_gene: TRBV4-1; d_gene: TRBD1; CDR3nt: TGCGCCAGCAGCCAAGATCCAGCGGGACAGGGAGAGACCCAGTACTTC; CDR3aa: CASSQDPAGQGETQYF
j_gene: TRBJ2-5; len: 16; abundance: NA; v_gene: TRBV6-1; d_gene: NA; CDR3nt: TGTGCCAGCAGTGAAATCTTAGGGGGGGCGCAAGAGACCCAGTACTTC; CDR3aa: CASSEILGGAQETQYF
j_gene: TRBJ2-5; len: 16; abundance: NA; v_gene: TRBV4-1; d_gene: TRBD1; CDR3nt: TGCGCCAGCAGCCCTAACTATCAGGGGACAGGAGAGACCCAGTACTTC; CDR3aa: CASSPNYQGTGETQYF
j_gene: TRBJ2-7; len: 15; abundance: once; v_gene: TRBV6-5; d_gene: NA; CDR3nt: TGTGCCAGCGCTACGGAAGCGGACTCCCGAGGGGAGCAGTACTTC; CDR3aa: CASATEADSRGEQYF
j_gene: TRBJ2-2; len: 14; abundance: few; v_gene: TRBV7-8; d_gene: TRBD1; CDR3nt: TGTGCCAGCAGCAGAGACAGGGTCGGCGGGGAGCTGTTTTTT; CDR3aa: CASSRDRVGGELFF
j_gene: TRBJ2-6; len: 17; abundance: NA; v_gene: TRBV7-2; d_gene: TRBD1; CDR3nt: TGTGCCAGCAGCCAGCGGACAGGGATCTCTGGGGCCAACGTCCTGACTTTC; CDR3aa: CASSQRTGISGANVLTF
j_gene: TRBJ1-1; len: 16; abundance: once; v_gene: TRBV5-6; d_gene: TRBD1; CDR3nt: TGTGCCAGCAGTTCATACACAGGGGGCTGGGACACTGAAGCTTTCTTT; CDR3aa: CASSSYTGGWDTEAFF
j_gene: TRBJ2-7; len: 14; abundance: NA; v_gene: TRBV5-1; d_gene: TRBD1; CDR3nt: TGCGCCAGCAGCTTAGACAGGGGTCCGTACGAGCAGTACTTC; CDR3aa: CASSLDRGPYEQYF
j_gene: TRBJ2-2; len: 14; abundance: NA; v_gene: TRBV10-1; d_gene: NA; CDR3nt: TGCGCCAGCAGAGGGGCCCCGAACACCGGGGAGCTGTTTTTT; CDR3aa: CASRGAPNTGELFF
j_gene: TRBJ1-1; len: 14; abundance: NA; v_gene: TRBV28; d_gene: NA; CDR3nt: TGTGCCACGGAGGGGCGATCCATGAACACTGAAGCTTTCTTT; CDR3aa: CATEGRSMNTEAFF
j_gene: TRBJ1-5; len: 15; abundance: NA; v_gene: TRBV5-6; d_gene: TRBD1; CDR3nt: TGTGCCAGCAGCTTGGTAAGGGACAGGGATCAGCCCCAGCATTTT; CDR3aa: CASSLVRDRDQPQHF
j_gene: TRBJ2-5; len: 16; abundance: NA; v_gene: TRBV15; d_gene: TRBD2; CDR3nt: TGTGCCACCAGCAGACCGGGACTAGCGGTAGAAGAGACCCAGTACTTC; CDR3aa: CATSRPGLAVEETQYF
j_gene: TRBJ2-5; len: 14; abundance: NA; v_gene: TRBV28; d_gene: NA; CDR3nt: TGTGCCAGCAGTTTAGGGCCGGGGGTAAAGACCCAGTACTTC; CDR3aa: CASSLGPGVKTQYF
j_gene: TRBJ1-2; len: 14; abundance: NA; v_gene: TRBV4-1; d_gene: NA; CDR3nt: TGCGCCAGCAGCCAAGTTACGGGAGCCTATGGCTACACCTTC; CDR3aa: CASSQVTGAYGYTF